The 16 T cell receptor beta chains presented below share a single source sample, sequenced in a study of T cells in Graves' hyperthyroidism and ophthalmopathy. TCR beta CDR3 regions were amplified from RNA. A set of HTBI primers served as the primers for a first-round RT-PCR of the TCR CDR3. TCRdb passed the multiplex PCR reads through MiXCR, listing each CDR3 protein once. This table holds 650,000 to 850,000 distinct CDR3 sequences, roughly a sixth found once. Sequencing was carried out using blood. These receptors all come from a woman in her 50s with Graves' hyperthyroidism that later progressed to Graves' ophthalmopathy.

The CDR3 nucleotides read TGTGCCAGTAGTATTAAACAGGGTAGGAACACTGAAGCTTTCTTT. It yields the protein CASSIKQGRNTEAFF. The V call is TRBV19, the J call TRBJ1-1, with D possibly matching TRBD1 (6 bases). V lost 3 bases and J lost 1, with 12 bases in between. The CDR3 spans 15 residues. CDR1 and CDR2 (germline): LNHDA, SQIVND (reference sequence). Complete variable domain (other parts from reference TRBV19 and TRBJ1-1): DGGITQSPKYLFRKEGQNVTLSCEQNLNHDAMYWYRQDPGQGLRLIYYSQIVNDFQKGDIAEGYSVSREKKESFPLTVTSAQKNPTAFYLCASSIKQGRNTEAFFGQGTRLTVV.

This clonotype was counted at least ten times. The chain is built from TRBV7-9 and TRBJ2-7, with 11 bases fitting TRBD2. Looked up from germline, CDR1 is SEHNR and CDR2 is FQNEAQ (reference sequence). The CDR3 contains 21 residues. Unmatched junction bases numbered 21, after V lost 3 bases and J lost 2 bases. In nucleotides, the CDR3 is TGTGCCAGCAGCTTCAGAGAAGCAGAGACAGGACTAGCGGGCGAAACCTACGAGCAGTACTTC. Amino acids: CASSFREAETGLAGETYEQYF.

CDR3 coding DNA: TGCGCCAGCAGCTTGGACGGGACAGGGAGCGAAAAACTGTTTTTT. The encoded protein is CASSLDGTGSEKLFF. The chain recombines TRBV5-1 with TRBJ1-4, with 9 bases matching TRBD1. The V and J ends lost 0 bases and 8 bases, in that order; junction bases with no gene match: 5. This CDR3 has 15 residues. Germline CDR1 and CDR2: SGHRS and YFSETQ.

The rearrangement joins TRBV6-2 or TRBV6-3 to TRBJ1-1, with D hard to call. The germline gives CDR1 MNHEY, CDR2 SVGEGT. This CDR3 has 14 residues. Between the trimmed V and J ends, which lost 5 bases and 6 bases, there was a span of 16 bases. CDR3 protein: CASSPWADSSEAFF. The CDR3 DNA reads as TGTGCCAGCAGTCCATGGGCCGATAGCTCTGAAGCTTTCTTT.

This clonotype was seen repeatedly, ten times or more. This chain's CDR3 is CASSAGSSDNEKLFF. CDR3 DNA: TGTGCCAGCAGCGCCGGCTCGTCTGATAATGAAAAACTGTTTTTT. The genes are TRBV11-1 and TRBJ1-4; D is uncertain. Germline CDR1 and CDR2: SGHAT and FQDESV (reference sequence). Trimming removed 5 bases at V and 4 bases at J, with 14 bases between. There are 15 residues in the CDR3.

With respect to this clonotype: A single base separates this from a much larger clone, so it may be a read error. The rearrangement uses TRBV6-2 or TRBV6-3 and TRBJ2-3, with D unclear. CDR1 MNHEY and CDR2 SVGEGT come from the germline V gene. This CDR3 is built from 13 residues. V dropped 5 bases and J dropped 5 bases, with 11 bases sitting between them. Written as DNA, the CDR3 is TGTGCCAGCAGTGACCCCCCGAGAGATACGCAGTATTTT. Amino acids: CASSDPPRDTQYF.

The rearrangement joins TRBV6-1 to TRBJ2-5; TRBD2 matches at 14 bases. The CDR3 length is 24 residues. The V gene's germline CDR1 is MNHNS and CDR2 SASEGT. The V and J ends lost 2 bases and 0 bases, in that order; junction bases with no gene match: 23. The CDR3 region is CASSENWGTSGGQGANPYQETQYF. CDR3 DNA sequence: TGTGCCAGCAGTGAAAATTGGGGGACTAGCGGGGGACAGGGGGCGAATCCGTACCAAGAGACCCAGTACTTC.

This clonotype was detected many times. The chain links TRBV20-1 to TRBJ1-1, with 9 bases aligning to TRBD1. The CDR3 runs 17 residues. J gave up 5 bases and V 6 bases, and 19 bases lay outside the gene matches. Per germline, CDR1 DFQATT and CDR2 SNEGSKA (reference sequence). Written as DNA, the CDR3 is TGCAGTGCCCCTCCTGGTGGGGGGACAGGGAAGATAACTGAAGCTTTCTTT. Translating gives CSAPPGGGTGKITEAFF.

The V call is TRBV13, the J call TRBJ1-1; 9 bases fit TRBD1. The junction had 8 bases not matched to a gene; V was cut back by 5 bases and J by 4 bases. This CDR3 comprises 15 residues. CDR1 and CDR2 (germline): PRHDT, FYEKMQ (reference sequence). The CDR3 is CASSLNADRGTEAFF. Here the CDR3 DNA reads TGTGCCAGCAGCCTCAATGCGGACAGGGGCACTGAAGCTTTCTTT.

The chain employs TRBV6-1 and TRBJ2-3, with 10 nucleotides matching TRBD2. Germline assignment: CDR1 MNHNS and CDR2 SASEGT. The junction had 12 bases not matched to a gene; V was cut back by 7 bases and J by 2 bases. This CDR3 has 17 amino acids. The DNA of the CDR3 is TGTGCCAGCACCCTTTGGGTTAGCGGGGGGAACACAGATACGCAGTATTTT. Encoded protein: CASTLWVSGGNTDTQYF.

Notes on this clonotype: This may stem from a read error, because a much larger clone lies one nucleotide away. The chain recombines TRBV19 with TRBJ1-1; 7 nucleotides match TRBD1. Germline V CDR1 and CDR2: LNHDA, SQIVND (reference sequence). The CDR3 covers 13 residues. J lost 4 bases, V lost 4 bases, and 3 bases had no gene match. CDR3 residues: CASSTTGATEAFF. Here the CDR3 DNA reads TGTGCCAGTAGTACCACAGGGGCCACTGAAGCTTTCTTT.

This clonotype was recorded many times. The gene calls are TRBV7-8 and TRBJ1-1, with 8 bases fitting TRBD1. The junction had 5 bases not matched to a gene; V was cut back by 4 bases and J by 1 base. The V gene's germline CDR1 is SGHVS and CDR2 FQNEAQ. The CDR3 has 15 residues. CDR3 sequence reads: CASSSRTGQNTEAFF. The CDR3 bases are TGTGCCAGCAGCTCTCGGACAGGGCAGAACACTGAAGCTTTCTTT.

In this sample, this clonotype turned up many times. The chain uses TRBV12-3 or TRBV12-4 and TRBJ1-5, with D uncertain. The CDR3 contains 15 residues. The germline V and J ends were trimmed by 3 bases and 7 bases, with 16 bases remaining between them. The CDR3 bases are TGTGCCAGCAGTTTGTCTCGCGGGCCGGGGCAGCCCCAGCATTTT. It translates to CASSLSRGPGQPQHF.

This clonotype turned up a few times. The chain employs TRBV4-1 and TRBJ1-2, with D hard to call. The germline V gene encodes CDR1 MGHRA and CDR2 YSYEKL. The CDR3 has 16 amino acids. With 7 bases removed from V and 4 bases from J, the gap between germline ends came to 22 bases. CDR3 in amino acids: CASNVADSASIYGYTF. The CDR3 DNA follows: TGCGCCAGCAACGTGGCGGACTCAGCCTCCATCTATGGCTACACCTTC.

This clonotype was seen just once. This chain joins TRBV3-1 and TRBJ1-1, with D perhaps TRBD1 (6 bases). The germline V gene encodes CDR1 LGHDT and CDR2 YNNKEL (reference sequence). The CDR3 spans 15 residues. The V and J ends lost 5 bases and 3 bases respectively, with 16 bases between them. The CDR3 coding sequence is TGTGCCAGCAGCTTGACAGGAGGGATGGACACTGAAGCTTTCTTT. This gives the protein CASSLTGGMDTEAFF. Complete variable domain (other parts from reference TRBV3-1 and TRBJ1-1): DTAVSQTPKYLVTQMGNDKSIKCEQNLGHDTMYWYKQDSKKFLKIMFSYNNKELIINETVPNRFSPKSPDKAHLNLHINSLELGDSAVYFCASSLTGGMDTEAFFGQGTRLTVV.

This clonotype was found a few times. V is TRBV7-9 and J is TRBJ1-3, with unresolved D. Germline CDR1 SEHNR, CDR2 FQNEAQ (reference sequence). V was trimmed by 8 bases and J by 0 bases, leaving 5 bases between them. The CDR3 extends over 12 amino acids. The DNA for the CDR3 is TGTGCCAGCGGGGACTCTGGAAACACCATATATTTT. It translates to CASGDSGNTIYF.